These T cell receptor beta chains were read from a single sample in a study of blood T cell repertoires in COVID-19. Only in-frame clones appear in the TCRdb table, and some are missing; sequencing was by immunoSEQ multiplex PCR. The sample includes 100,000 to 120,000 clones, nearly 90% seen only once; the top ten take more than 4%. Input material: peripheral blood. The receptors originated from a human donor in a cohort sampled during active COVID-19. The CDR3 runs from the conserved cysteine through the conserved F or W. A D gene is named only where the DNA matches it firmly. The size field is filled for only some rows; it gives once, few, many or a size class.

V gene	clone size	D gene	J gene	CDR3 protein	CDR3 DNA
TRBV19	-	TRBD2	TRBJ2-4	CASSDVAGGFKNIQYF	TGTGCCAGCTCGGATGTAGCGGGAGGATTTAAAAACATTCAGTACTTC
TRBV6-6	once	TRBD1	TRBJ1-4	CASRGQGARKLFF	TGTGCCAGCAGGGGACAGGGGGCCAGAAAACTGTTTTTT
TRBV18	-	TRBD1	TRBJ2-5	CASSPRQGQETQYF	TGTGCCAGCTCACCTAGACAGGGTCAAGAGACCCAGTACTTC
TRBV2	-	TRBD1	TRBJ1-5	CASSRTGLDNQPQHF	TGTGCCAGCAGTCGGACAGGGTTGGACAATCAGCCCCAGCATTTT
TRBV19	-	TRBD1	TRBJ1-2	CASRPDRDPNYGYTF	TGTGCCAGTAGACCCGACAGGGACCCCAACTATGGCTACACCTTC
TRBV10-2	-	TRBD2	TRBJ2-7	CASSDRAGTSGTYFAYEQYF	TGCGCCAGCAGTGATAGAGCCGGGACTAGCGGGACGTACTTCGCCTACGAGCAGTACTTC
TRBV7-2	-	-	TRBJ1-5	CASSLTREDQPQHF	TGTGCCAGCAGCTTAACTCGGGAGGATCAGCCCCAGCATTTT
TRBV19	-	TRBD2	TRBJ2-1	CASGAGGPYHEQFF	TGTGCCAGTGGAGCGGGAGGGCCATACCATGAGCAGTTCTTC
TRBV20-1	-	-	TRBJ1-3	CSASTTGSGRNTIYF	TGCAGTGCTAGTACCACCGGAAGCGGGCGAAACACCATATATTTT
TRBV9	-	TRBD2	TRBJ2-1	CASSVAEVGVLAGGPNEQFF	TGTGCCAGCAGCGTAGCCGAAGTAGGGGTTCTAGCGGGAGGGCCAAATGAGCAGTTCTTC
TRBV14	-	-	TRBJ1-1	CASSPSAGYTEAFF	TGTGCCAGCAGCCCCTCGGCAGGGTACACTGAAGCTTTCTTT
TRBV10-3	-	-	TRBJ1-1	CAISETQGMNTEAFF	TGTGCCATCAGTGAGACACAGGGTATGAACACTGAAGCTTTCTTT
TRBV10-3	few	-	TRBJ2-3	CAILQSLTDTQYF	TGTGCCATCTTGCAGTCACTAACAGATACGCAGTATTTT
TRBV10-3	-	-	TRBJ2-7	CAISDAGSPPYEQYF	TGTGCCATCAGTGACGCCGGGTCCCCACCCTACGAGCAGTACTTC
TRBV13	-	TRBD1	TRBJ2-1	CASSPETGTVQGEQFF	TGTGCCAGCAGCCCGGAGACAGGGACGGTGCAGGGTGAGCAGTTCTTC
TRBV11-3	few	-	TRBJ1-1	CASSQLMNTEAFF	TGTGCCAGCAGCCAACTTATGAACACTGAAGCTTTCTTT
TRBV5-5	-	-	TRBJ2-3	CASILLPGILLADTQYF	TGTGCCAGCATCCTACTTCCCGGGATTCTTCTGGCAGATACGCAGTATTTT
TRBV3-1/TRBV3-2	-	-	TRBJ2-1	CASSHGKQFSYNEQFF	TGTGCCAGCAGCCACGGGAAGCAGTTCTCCTACAATGAGCAGTTCTTC
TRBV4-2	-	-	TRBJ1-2	CASSQESGSGYTF	TGTGCCAGCAGCCAAGAATCTGGGAGTGGCTACACCTTC
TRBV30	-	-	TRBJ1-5	CAWTGSWGNQPQHF	TGTGCCTGGACAGGCTCCTGGGGCAATCAGCCCCAGCATTTT
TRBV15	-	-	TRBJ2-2	CATSREEVAGELFF	TGTGCCACCAGCAGAGAGGAGGTAGCCGGGGAGCTGTTTTTT
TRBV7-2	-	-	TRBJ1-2	CASRQGGGYGYTF	TGTGCCAGCCGCCAAGGGGGGGGGTATGGCTACACCTTC
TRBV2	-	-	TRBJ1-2	CASSETALNYGYTF	TGTGCCAGCAGTGAAACAGCCCTTAACTATGGCTACACCTTC
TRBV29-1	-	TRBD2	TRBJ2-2	CSAAYGGAGDTGELFF	TGCAGCGCCGCATACGGGGGGGCAGGGGATACCGGGGAGCTGTTTTTT
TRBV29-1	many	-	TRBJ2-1	CSVGLLTENEQFF	TGCAGCGTTGGCTTACTGACAGAAAATGAGCAGTTCTTC
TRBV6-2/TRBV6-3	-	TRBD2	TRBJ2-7	CASRPTSGWSSYEQYF	TGTGCCAGCAGACCTACTAGCGGGTGGAGCTCCTACGAGCAGTACTTC
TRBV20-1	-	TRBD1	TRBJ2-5	CSAIDRAQETQYF	TGCAGTGCTATTGACAGGGCCCAAGAGACCCAGTACTTC
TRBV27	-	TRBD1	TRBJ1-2	CATGDRGANYGYTF	TGTGCCACCGGGGACAGGGGGGCTAACTATGGCTACACCTTC
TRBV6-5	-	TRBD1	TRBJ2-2	CATGTGTGGAGELFF	TGTGCCACCGGCACCGGGACAGGAGGAGCCGGGGAGCTGTTTTTT
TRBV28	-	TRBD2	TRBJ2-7	CASSLRSTSGSNEQYF	TGTGCCAGCAGTTTAAGATCGACTAGCGGGAGCAACGAGCAGTACTTC
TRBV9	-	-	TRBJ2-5	CASSDTPQETQYF	TGTGCCAGCAGCGACACACCTCAAGAGACCCAGTACTTC
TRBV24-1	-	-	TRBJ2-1	CATSSASYNEQFF	TGTGCCACCAGCTCTGCTAGTTACAATGAGCAGTTCTTC
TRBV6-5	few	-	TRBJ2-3	CATSPRGSTDTQYF	TGTGCCACCTCACCGAGAGGTAGCACAGATACGCAGTATTTT
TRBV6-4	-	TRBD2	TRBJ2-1	CASSDGLAGSYNEQFF	TGTGCCAGCAGTGACGGTCTAGCGGGGTCCTACAATGAGCAGTTCTTC
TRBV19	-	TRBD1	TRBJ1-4	CASSGTGRGEKLFF	TGTGCCAGTAGCGGGACAGGACGGGGTGAAAAACTGTTTTTT
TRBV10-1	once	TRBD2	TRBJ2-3	CASSGLAASTDTQYF	TGCGCCAGCAGTGGACTAGCAGCTAGCACAGATACGCAGTATTTT
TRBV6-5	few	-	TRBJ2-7	CASSYSGAWEQYF	TGTGCCAGCAGTTACTCAGGGGCCTGGGAGCAGTACTTC
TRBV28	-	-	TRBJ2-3	CASSFTGPTDTQYF	TGTGCCAGCAGTTTTACAGGCCCCACAGATACGCAGTATTTT
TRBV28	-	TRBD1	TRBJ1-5	CASRRQGGKGQPQHF	TGTGCCAGCAGGCGACAGGGGGGCAAGGGCCAGCCCCAGCATTTT
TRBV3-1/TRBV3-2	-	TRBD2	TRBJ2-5	CASSQSATSGGGATQYF	TGTGCCAGCAGCCAAAGCGCGACTAGCGGGGGGGGTGCGACCCAGTACTTC
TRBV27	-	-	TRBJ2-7	CASSLGKSYEQYF	TGTGCCAGCAGTTTGGGCAAGTCCTACGAGCAGTACTTC
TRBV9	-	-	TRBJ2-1	CASSFSGSSYNEQFF	TGTGCCAGCAGCTTTAGCGGATCTTCCTACAATGAGCAGTTCTTC
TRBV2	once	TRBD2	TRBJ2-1	CASSEGLGRSYNEQFF	TGTGCCAGTAGCGAAGGACTAGGTCGCTCCTACAATGAGCAGTTCTTC
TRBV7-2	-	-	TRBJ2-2	CASSPRVSGELFF	TGTGCCAGCAGCCCCCGCGTGTCCGGGGAGCTGTTTTTT
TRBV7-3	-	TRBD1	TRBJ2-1	CASSWGQGFGNEQFF	TGTGCCAGCAGCTGGGGACAGGGGTTTGGCAATGAGCAGTTCTTC
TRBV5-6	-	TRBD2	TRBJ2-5	CASSLGLAGGETQYF	TGTGCCAGCAGCTTGGGACTAGCGGGAGGGGAGACCCAGTACTTC
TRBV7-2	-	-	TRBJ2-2	CASSNRAGTGELFF	TGTGCCAGCAGCAACAGGGCGGGCACCGGGGAGCTGTTTTTT
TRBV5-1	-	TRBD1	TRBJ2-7	CASSFVAGQGYEQYF	TGCGCCAGCAGCTTCGTTGCTGGACAGGGCTACGAGCAGTACTTC
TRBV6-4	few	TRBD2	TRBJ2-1	CASSDSGETSGRVHNEQFF	TGTGCCAGCAGTGACTCTGGTGAAACTAGCGGGAGGGTCCACAATGAGCAGTTCTTC
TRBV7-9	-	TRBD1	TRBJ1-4	CASSPRQGSNQKLFF	TGTGCCAGCAGCCCGCGACAGGGAAGTAATCAAAAACTGTTTTTT
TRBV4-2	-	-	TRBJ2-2	CASSQDRAHPGELFF	TGTGCCAGCAGCCAAGATAGAGCCCATCCCGGGGAGCTGTTTTTT
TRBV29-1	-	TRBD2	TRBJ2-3	CSAQTSGKSTDTQYF	TGCAGCGCTCAGACTAGCGGGAAGAGCACAGATACGCAGTATTTT
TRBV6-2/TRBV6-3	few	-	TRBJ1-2	CASSYSIVGAGVMANYGYTF	TGTGCCAGCAGTTACTCGATAGTTGGGGCAGGGGTCATGGCTAACTATGGCTACACCTTC